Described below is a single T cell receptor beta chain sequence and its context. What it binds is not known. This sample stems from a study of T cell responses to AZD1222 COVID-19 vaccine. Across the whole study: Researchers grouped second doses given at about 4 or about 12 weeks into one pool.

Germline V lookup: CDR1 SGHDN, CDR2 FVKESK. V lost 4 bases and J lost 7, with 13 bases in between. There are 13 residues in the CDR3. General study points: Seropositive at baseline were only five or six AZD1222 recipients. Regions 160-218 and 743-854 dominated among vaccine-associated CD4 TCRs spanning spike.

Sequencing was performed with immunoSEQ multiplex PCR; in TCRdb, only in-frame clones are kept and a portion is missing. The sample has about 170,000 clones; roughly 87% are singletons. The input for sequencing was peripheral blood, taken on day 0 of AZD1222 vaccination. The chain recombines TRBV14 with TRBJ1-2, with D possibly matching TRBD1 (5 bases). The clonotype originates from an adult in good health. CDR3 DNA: TGTGCCAGCAGCCCCTCGGTTAGGGGTGGCTACACCTTC. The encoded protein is CASSPSVRGGYTF.